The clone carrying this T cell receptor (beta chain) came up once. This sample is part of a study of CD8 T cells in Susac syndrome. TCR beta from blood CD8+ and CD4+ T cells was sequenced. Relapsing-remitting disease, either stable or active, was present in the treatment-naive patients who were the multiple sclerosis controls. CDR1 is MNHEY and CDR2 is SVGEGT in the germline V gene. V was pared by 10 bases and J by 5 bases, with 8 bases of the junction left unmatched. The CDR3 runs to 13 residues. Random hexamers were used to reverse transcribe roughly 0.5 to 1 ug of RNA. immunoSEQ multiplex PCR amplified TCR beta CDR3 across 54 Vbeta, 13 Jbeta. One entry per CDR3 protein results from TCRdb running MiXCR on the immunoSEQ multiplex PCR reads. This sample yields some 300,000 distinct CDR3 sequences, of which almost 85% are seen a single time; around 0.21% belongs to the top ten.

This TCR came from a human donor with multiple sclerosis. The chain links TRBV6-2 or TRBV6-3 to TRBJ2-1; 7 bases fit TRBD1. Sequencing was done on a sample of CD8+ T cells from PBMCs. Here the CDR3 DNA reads TGTGCCACGGGGAGAGGGGGCCACAATGAGCAGTTCTTC. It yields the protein CATGRGGHNEQFF.